The 17 T cell receptor beta chains below all came from one sample that was sequenced in a study of CD8 T cells in Susac syndrome. It was with random hexamers that roughly 0.45 to 1 ug RNA was reverse transcribed. TCRdb called the immunoSEQ multiplex PCR reads again in MiXCR, with one record for every CDR3 protein. Of 190,000 or so distinct CDR3 sequences in the sample, about 95% were seen once. Input material: CD4+ T cells from PBMCs. The receptors were sampled from a human donor with multiple sclerosis.

This clonotype came up once. The V and J genes are TRBV20-1 and TRBJ1-2; 10 bases fit TRBD1. CDR3 length: 12 amino acids. V was pared by 5 bases and J by 5 bases, with 2 bases of the junction left unmatched. CDR1 is DFQATT and CDR2 is SNEGSKA in the germline V gene (reference sequence). CDR3 DNA: TGCAGTGCTTCGGGACAGGGGTATGGCTACACCTTC. Protein product: CSASGQGYGYTF.

V gene TRBV19 combines with J gene TRBJ1-1; D may be TRBD1 (6 bases). The CDR3 runs 14 residues. The V end lost 4 bases, the J end lost 1 base, and 10 bases lay between the germline ends. Germline V gene lookup returns CDR1 LNHDA and CDR2 SQIVND (reference sequence). For the CDR3, the DNA is TGTGCCAGTAGTAAGGGACAAAAGAACACTGAAGCTTTCTTT. This translates into CASSKGQKNTEAFF.

V is TRBV6-1 and J is TRBJ2-6; 7 bases match TRBD1. Germline CDR1 MNHNS, CDR2 SASEGT. This CDR3 is built from 17 residues. V was pared by 6 bases and J by 4 bases, with 12 bases of the junction left unmatched. CDR3 sequence (DNA): TGTGCCAGCAGCAGAATCTCAGGGGGATCGGGGGCCAACGTCCTGACTTTC. Translating gives CASSRISGGSGANVLTF.

The chain uses TRBV20-1 and TRBJ1-1, with no clear D. The CDR3 spans 12 residues. V was cut by 6 bases and J by 5 bases, with 13 bases left in between. Germline V gene lookup returns CDR1 DFQATT and CDR2 SNEGSKA (reference sequence). The CDR3 region is CSAPGRRTEAFF. The CDR3 DNA is TGCAGTGCCCCGGGGAGGCGAACTGAAGCTTTCTTT.

This chain uses TRBV29-1 with TRBJ1-4; 7 bases line up with TRBD1. The CDR3 length is 12 residues. The junction had 9 bases not matched to a gene; V was cut back by 6 bases and J by 11 bases. From germline, CDR1 is SQVTM and CDR2 ANQGSEA. The CDR3 sequence is CSVLLLQGKLFF. Written as DNA, the CDR3 is TGCAGCGTCCTTCTACTACAGGGGAAACTGTTTTTT.

The chain uses TRBV2 and TRBJ2-3; D is unclear. V was clipped by 3 bases and J by 2 bases, with 9 bases between them. Germline V lookup: CDR1 SNHLY, CDR2 FYNNEI. CDR3 length: 14 amino acids. As DNA, the CDR3 is TGTGCCAGCAGTGAGGGATCCTCCACAGATACGCAGTATTTT. This translates into CASSEGSSTDTQYF.

The chain carries TRBV24-1 and TRBJ1-2; 12 nucleotides align to TRBD1. With 3 bases clipped from V and 8 bases from J, the junction kept 9 bases outside the gene matches. The CDR3 has 16 amino acids. Germline loops: CDR1 KGHDR, CDR2 SFDVKD. Here the CDR3 reads CATSDLGQGAYCGYTF. In DNA, the CDR3 is TGTGCCACCAGTGATCTGGGACAGGGGGCCTACTGCGGCTACACCTTC.

This rearrangement joins TRBV20-1 to TRBJ2-3, with D perhaps TRBD2 (6 bases). Germline CDR1 reads DFQATT; CDR2 reads SNEGSKA (reference sequence). This CDR3 is 13 amino acids long. The V gene lost 6 bases and the J gene lost 3 bases, with 13 bases spanning the gap. CDR3 DNA sequence: TGCAGTGCCGCCCTAGCGACGACAGATACGCAGTATTTT. Its protein is CSAALATTDTQYF.

The rearrangement links TRBV20-1 to TRBJ1-2; TRBD1 might be the D (6 bases). The germline V and J ends were trimmed by 3 bases and 5 bases, with 19 bases remaining between them. Germline V CDR1 and CDR2: DFQATT, SNEGSKA (reference sequence). The CDR3 covers 15 residues. The DNA of the CDR3 is TGCAGTGCTAGGGAACACGCAGGGGACCTTTATGGCTACACCTTC. Translation: CSAREHAGDLYGYTF.

The table lists this clonotype with a count of one. The chain joins TRBV18 to TRBJ1-1; no reliable D call. Between the trimmed V and J ends, which lost 5 bases and 5 bases, there was a span of 12 bases. The CDR3 spans 13 residues. Per germline, CDR1 KGHSH and CDR2 LQKENI. As DNA, the CDR3 is TGTGCCAGCTCATCTATGGGCGGGACTGAAGCTTTCTTT. This sequence encodes CASSSMGGTEAFF.

The CDR3 DNA is TGTGCCAGCAGCCAAGATATGGTTTACCGACCTGAAGCTTTCTTT. Residues: CASSQDMVYRPEAFF. J is TRBJ1-1 and V is TRBV3-1; unclear D gene. In germline, CDR1 is LGHDT, CDR2 YNNKEL (reference sequence). The ends were cut back, 0 bases at V and 6 bases at J, with 14 bases in the middle. CDR3 length: 15 residues. Drawing the rest from reference TRBV3-1 and TRBJ1-1, the complete variable domain is DTAVSQTPKYLVTQMGNDKSIKCEQNLGHDTMYWYKQDSKKFLKIMFSYNNKELIINETVPNRFSPKSPDKAHLNLHINSLELGDSAVYFCASSQDMVYRPEAFFGQGTRLTVV.

The V gene is TRBV18, the J gene TRBJ2-2, with D perhaps matching TRBD2 (6 bases). Trimming pared 0 bases from V and 6 bases from J, leaving 14 bases between. The CDR3 runs 16 residues. Germline V gene lookup returns CDR1 KGHSH and CDR2 LQKENI. CDR3 residues: CASSPPGTQRAGELFF. The CDR3 DNA reads TGTGCCAGCTCACCACCCGGGACTCAGAGGGCCGGGGAGCTGTTTTTT.

The chain links TRBV29-1 to TRBJ1-5; no clear D. The germline gives CDR1 SQVTM, CDR2 ANQGSEA. This CDR3 spans 12 amino acids. Trimming removed 3 bases from V and 8 bases from J, with 11 bases in between. CDR3 sequence: CSVEGLGEPQHF. The DNA of the CDR3 is TGCAGCGTTGAGGGGTTAGGAGAGCCCCAGCATTTT.

J is TRBJ1-1 and V is TRBV30, with unresolved D. The ends were cut back, 2 bases at V and 1 base at J, with 8 bases in the middle. The V gene's germline CDR1 is GTSNPN and CDR2 SVGIG (reference sequence). The CDR3 has 13 residues. CDR3: CAWSSGPNTEAFF. The DNA for the CDR3 is TGTGCCTGGAGTTCAGGTCCGAACACTGAAGCTTTCTTT.

The chain recombines TRBV30 with TRBJ1-1; no definite D call. Germline V gene sequence: CDR1 GTSNPN, CDR2 SVGIG (reference sequence). The CDR3 is 11 residues long. V gave up 4 bases and J gave up 0 bases, with 3 bases separating them. The CDR3 region is CAWTLNTEAFF. For the CDR3, the DNA is TGTGCCTGGACCCTGAACACTGAAGCTTTCTTT.

The CDR3: CSVHLAWETQYF. CDR3 nucleotides: TGCAGCGTTCATCTAGCATGGGAGACCCAGTACTTC. This chain joins TRBV29-1 and TRBJ2-5, with D possibly TRBD2 on 5 matching bases. CDR3 length equals 12 residues. The germline CDR1 and CDR2 sequences are SQVTM and ANQGSEA. V was trimmed by 5 bases and J by 5 bases, leaving 12 bases between them.

The chain couples TRBV20-1 to TRBJ2-3; no clear D. Trimming cost V 3 bases and J 2 bases, with 9 bases left between them. CDR3 length: 13 residues. Germline CDR1 reads DFQATT; CDR2 reads SNEGSKA (reference sequence). CDR3 DNA sequence: TGCAGTGCTAGGGACGAGCCCACAGATACGCAGTATTTT. Its translation is CSARDEPTDTQYF.